The clone carrying this T cell receptor beta chain has only a few counts. These data belong to a study of T cells in Graves' hyperthyroidism and ophthalmopathy. From RNA transcripts, TCR beta CDR3 regions were amplified. The HTBI set primed first-round TCR CDR3 RT-PCR. TCRdb used MiXCR to reprocess the multiplex PCR reads, holding one entry per CDR3 protein. The data contain roughly 420,000 distinct CDR3 sequences, roughly an eighth of them singletons. The diagnoses drew upon clinical symptoms, serum thyroxine and TRAb, thyroid ultrasound and orbital computed tomography. V gave up 3 bases and J gave up 0 bases; unmatched junction bases: 6. The CDR3 runs to 17 residues. Germline V gene data show CDR1 as LNHDA and CDR2 as SQIVND (reference sequence).

The rearrangement links TRBV19 to TRBJ2-1; 9 bases are shared with TRBD2. This TCR was sampled from a woman under 30 with Graves' hyperthyroidism. Sequencing was performed on blood. The CDR3 is CASSISSGINSYNEQFF. DNA of the CDR3: TGTGCCAGTAGTATCTCTAGCGGGATAAACTCCTACAATGAGCAGTTCTTC.